This T cell receptor (beta chain) was recovered during a study of PD-L1 blockade in urothelial cancer. The CDR3 consists of 12 residues. CDR1 and CDR2 (germline): MDHEN, SYDVKM. Measured with immunoSEQ multiplex PCR; TCRdb has only the in-frame clones, and not every one. The profile shows 35,000 to 50,000 clones, over 75% of them singletons. This clone was seen a handful of times. A read error may produce the germline difference seen at one junction end. The time point: pretreatment peripheral blood. The V gene is TRBV28, the J gene TRBJ1-1; 7 bases match TRBD1. This clonotype was sampled from a man in his 60s with urothelial cancer. The sample here was PBMCs, taken around atezolizumab (anti-PD-L1) treatment. For the CDR3, the DNA is TGTGCGAGCAGGGACAGCCAGGGGGAAGCTTTCTTT. As protein: CASRDSQGEAFF.